This T cell receptor beta chain originates from a study of blood T cell repertoires in COVID-19. Study-wide context: Samples representing acute and convalescent COVID-19 were sourced from the United States, Italy and Spain. Sources were T cells, B-cell-depleted T cells, or PBMCs; the material itself was cDNA or gDNA.

Original handling: The authors estimated nucleated cell counts from reference gene primer amplification. Here immunoSEQ multiplex PCR was the method, and the copy in TCRdb shows in-frame clones only, minus some. V and J calls and clone size follow that table, whereas D and trimming were derived from the DNA. Of fewer than 70,000 clones in the sample, about 85% were seen once. Trimming at V came to 10 bases and at J to 4 bases, leaving 15 bases not matched to a gene. From germline, CDR1 is MNHEY and CDR2 SMNVEV (reference sequence). This CDR3 contains 15 residues. The TCR sequence derives from a woman aged 65 to 85 with active COVID-19. V and J are TRBV27 and TRBJ2-7, with 8 bases matching TRBD1. The sample comprised peripheral blood. CDR3 DNA sequence: TGTGCCACGGGCCGGGCAGGGGGCATAGGGTACGAGCAGTACTTC. Protein product: CATGRAGGIGYEQYF.